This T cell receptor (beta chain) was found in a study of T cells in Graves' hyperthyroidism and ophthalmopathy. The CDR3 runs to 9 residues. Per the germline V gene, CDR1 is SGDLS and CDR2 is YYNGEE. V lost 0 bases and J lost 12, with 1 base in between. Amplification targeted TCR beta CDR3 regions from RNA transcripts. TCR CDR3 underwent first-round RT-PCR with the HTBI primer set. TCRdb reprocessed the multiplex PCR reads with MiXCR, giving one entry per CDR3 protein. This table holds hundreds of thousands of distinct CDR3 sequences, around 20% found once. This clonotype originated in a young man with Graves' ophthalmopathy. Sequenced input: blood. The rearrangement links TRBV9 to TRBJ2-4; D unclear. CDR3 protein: CASSVAQYF. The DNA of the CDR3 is TGTGCCAGCAGCGTAGCTCAGTACTTC.